This T cell receptor beta chain was identified during a study of blood T cell repertoires in COVID-19. Study information: Whether acute or convalescent, the COVID-19 samples came from the United States, Italy and Spain. The analysed material was cDNA or gDNA that came from T cells, B-cell-depleted T cells, or PBMCs.

As processed by the authors: The authors estimated nucleated cell counts from reference gene primer amplification. The method was immunoSEQ multiplex PCR; TCRdb's version includes in-frame clones alone and lacks a portion of them. The V and J calls and clone size were taken over from that table, and D and trimming were inferred from the DNA. This sample has over 150,000 clones, with about 75% found just once. There are 16 residues in the CDR3. Trimming cost V 5 bases and J 8 bases; bases outside gene matches: 12. Germline CDR1 is KGHSH and CDR2 is LQKENI. The rearrangement joins TRBV18 to TRBJ2-1; 10 nucleotides match TRBD2. Sequencing was done on a sample of peripheral blood. The sequence was obtained from a woman aged 70-85 years with acute or convalescent COVID-19. The CDR3 is CASSVKTSGIGYEQFF. The DNA of the CDR3 is TGTGCCAGCTCAGTCAAAACTAGCGGGATCGGCTATGAGCAGTTCTTC.